Here is one T cell receptor beta chain with its context. The junction departs from germline at one end; a sequencing error may be responsible. This record belongs to a study of regulatory T cells in long-lasting Graves disease. Specified time point: newly diagnosed GD, antithyroid drugs for less than 3 months. The TCR library was prepared using RNA isolated from PBMCs. The TCR beta library used iRepertoire HTBI primers with Arm-PCR amplification of CDR3. TCRdb processed the multiplex PCR reads anew with MiXCR; each CDR3 protein has one entry. This sample carries fewer than 550,000 distinct CDR3 sequences, roughly a sixth of them seen once, and the ten largest clones take around a quarter. In addition, the sample was reused for a study of T cells in Graves' hyperthyroidism and ophthalmopathy. That source notes: The HTBI primer set served for first-round RT-PCR of the TCR CDR3. It was a median around 6 months before onset that the model predicted ophthalmopathy.

This receptor was obtained from a middle-aged woman with Graves disease. Sequences were derived from peripheral blood mononuclear cells (PBMCs), sampled at new diagnosis, from a patient treated with antithyroid drugs.

The CDR3 spells CASSLGLQGTQYF. Written as DNA, the CDR3 is TGTGCCAGCAGCTTGGGTCTCCAAGGGACCCAGTACTTC. The chain joins TRBV7-9 to TRBJ2-5; D is unresolved. Germline CDR1 reads SEHNR; CDR2 reads FQNEAQ (reference sequence). The CDR3 extends over 13 amino acids. Looking up the rest from reference TRBV7-9 and TRBJ2-5 gives the full variable domain: DTGVSQNPRHKITKRGQNVTFRCDPISEHNRLYWYRQTLGQGPEFLTYFQNEAQLEKSRLLSDRFSAERPKGSFSTLEIQRTEQGDSAMYLCASSLGLQGTQYFGPGTRLLVL.